The 22 T cell receptor beta chains in this list originate from one sample, sequenced in a study of T cells expressing NK-cell markers. For each CDR3 protein, TCRdb gives one entry from its re-call of the 5' RACE reads, without DNA. Its table lists a few hundred thousand distinct CDR3 sequences. Sequenced sample: blood T cells: a sorted CD56 or NKG2C T cell subset, CD4+ or CD8+ T cells, or bulk PBMC T cells (not recorded which). Every receptor here comes from a woman aged 45 to 65 in good health.

The chain is built from TRBV2 and TRBJ2-7; the D gene TCRdb calls, TRBD2, cannot be checked with no DNA. The CDR3 runs to 15 residues. CDR1 is SNHLY and CDR2 is FYNNEI in the germline V gene. CDR3 region: CASRLTSGPPYEQYF. Based on the CDR3 plus reference TRBV2 and TRBJ2-7, the full variable domain is EPEVTQTPSHQVTQMGQEVILRCVPISNHLYFYWYRQILGQKVEFLVSFYNNEISEKSEIFDDQFSVERPDGSNFTLKIRSTKLEDSAMYFCASRLTSGPPYEQYFGPGTRLTVT.

V usage is TRBV12-3 or TRBV12-4 and J usage is TRBJ2-7. The CDR3 has 11 residues. CDR3 residues: CASSLRNEQYF.

The chain recombines TRBV5-6 with TRBJ2-5; TCRdb's assignment of TRBD1 cannot be checked, as there is no DNA. Looked up from germline, CDR1 is SGHDT and CDR2 is YYEEEE. The CDR3 totals 14 residues. The CDR3 loop reads CASSAPGLQETQYF.

This chain links TRBV7-3 with TRBJ2-7; the D gene TCRdb calls, TRBD1, cannot be checked with no DNA. This CDR3 is 13 amino acids long. Germline loops: CDR1 SGHTA, CDR2 FQGTGA. CDR3 loop: CASSSGTTYEQYF. Full variable domain (remainder filled in from reference TRBV7-3 and TRBJ2-7): GAGVSQTPSNKVTEKGKYVELRCDPISGHTALYWYRQSLGQGPEFLIYFQGTGAADDSGLPNDRFFAVRPEGSVSTLKIQRTERGDSAVYLCASSSGTTYEQYFGPGTRLTVT.

This chain's CDR3 is CASSGRTGTGTDTQYF. The chain couples TRBV7-8 to TRBJ2-3; TCRdb calls TRBD1, which cannot be checked without DNA. Germline V gene sequence: CDR1 SGHVS, CDR2 FQNEAQ. This CDR3 is 16 amino acids long.

CDR3 amino acids: CATSNRGLDTGELFF. The chain has TRBV24-1 and TRBJ2-2; absent DNA, TCRdb's TRBD1 call cannot be checked. The CDR3 extends over 15 amino acids. From germline, CDR1 is KGHDR and CDR2 SFDVKD.

V is TRBV11-2 and J is TRBJ2-1; TCRdb calls TRBD2, which cannot be checked without DNA. CDR1 and CDR2 from the germline V gene are SGHAT and FQNNGV. This CDR3 has 18 amino acids. The CDR3 here is CASSLRLAGGPKDNEQFF. Variable domain in full (rest from reference TRBV11-2 and TRBJ2-1): EAGVAQSPRYKIIEKRQSVAFWCNPISGHATLYWYQQILGQGPKLLIQFQNNGVVDDSQLPKDRFSAERLKGVDSTLKIQPAKLEDSAVYLCASSLRLAGGPKDNEQFFGPGTRLTVL.

The rearrangement joins TRBV4-1 to TRBJ1-5; no DNA is available, so the TRBD1 call from TCRdb remains unchecked. This CDR3 has 15 residues. Germline V lookup: CDR1 MGHRA, CDR2 YSYEKL. CDR3 sequence reads: CASSALQGFNQPQHF.

This chain joins TRBV3-1 and TRBJ2-1; without DNA, the TCRdb call of TRBD2 cannot be checked. CDR3 size: 16 residues. Germline V CDR1 and CDR2: LGHDT, YNNKEL (reference sequence). CDR3 amino acids: CASSLPTGLRYNEQFF.

The J gene is TRBJ1-6, the V gene TRBV6-6. The CDR3 length is 13 residues. Germline V gene lookup returns CDR1 MNHNY and CDR2 SVGAGI (reference sequence). This chain's CDR3 is CASFSENNSPLHF.

The chain uses TRBV2 and TRBJ1-5; the D call from TCRdb, TRBD1, cannot be confirmed without DNA. The germline V gene has CDR1 SNHLY and CDR2 FYNNEI. The CDR3 covers 15 residues. The CDR3 reads CASTSTVISNQPQHF.

This rearrangement joins TRBV12-3 or TRBV12-4 to TRBJ2-1; checking the TCRdb D call of TRBD2 is not possible without DNA. This CDR3 region has 15 residues. The CDR3 sequence: CASSLIAGGGDEQFF.

The rearrangement links TRBV12-3 or TRBV12-4 to TRBJ2-1. The CDR3 length is 15 residues. The CDR3: CASRFSGRFYNEQFF.

The rearrangement links TRBV19 to TRBJ2-7. The CDR3 is 14 residues long. Germline V gives CDR1 LNHDA, CDR2 SQIVND (reference sequence). CDR3 sequence: CASSSRLGSYEQYF.

The chain couples TRBV4-1 to TRBJ2-1; TCRdb returns TRBD2, unconfirmable since there is no DNA. Looked up from germline, CDR1 is MGHRA and CDR2 is YSYEKL. The CDR3 runs 16 residues. The chain's CDR3 is CASSQVGASVYNEQFF.

The chain is built from TRBV5-1 and TRBJ1-1; TCRdb's D call, TRBD1, is unchecked because there is no DNA. The germline V gene encodes CDR1 SGHRS and CDR2 YFSETQ. This CDR3 spans 15 amino acids. The CDR3 loop reads CASSLASGANTEAFF.

The V call is TRBV11-3, the J call TRBJ2-6. The CDR3 totals 16 residues. Per the germline V gene, CDR1 is SGHNT and CDR2 is YENEEA. The CDR3: CASSFGLTSGANVLTF.

The V call is TRBV5-1, the J call TRBJ2-1; TCRdb's assignment of TRBD1 cannot be checked, as there is no DNA. CDR1 SGHRS and CDR2 YFSETQ come from the germline V gene. The CDR3 has 15 residues. The CDR3 is CASSPGGFGYNEQFF.

The chain recombines TRBV20-1 with TRBJ1-2; there is no DNA to check the TCRdb D call of TRBD1. This CDR3 contains 16 residues. From germline, CDR1 is DFQATT and CDR2 SNEGSKA (reference sequence). Here the CDR3 reads CSARILGGGLNYGYTF.

The V gene is TRBV20-1, the J gene TRBJ2-1; TCRdb proposes TRBD2, but this gene call is untestable without DNA. CDR1 DFQATT and CDR2 SNEGSKA come from the germline V gene (reference sequence). The CDR3 extends over 15 amino acids. The CDR3 spells CSARDQTGTSGAQFF.

This chain joins TRBV12-3 or TRBV12-4 and TRBJ2-7; TCRdb's D call of TRBD1 is untestable without DNA. The CDR3 consists of 12 residues. The CDR3 protein is CASSLRGLEQYF.

The J gene is TRBJ2-2, the V gene TRBV25-1; TCRdb indicates TRBD1, and absent DNA this call remains unverified. In germline, CDR1 is MGHDK, CDR2 SYGVNS. The CDR3 has 14 residues. The CDR3 sequence is CASSVTGIGGELFF. Full variable domain (outside the CDR3, taken from reference TRBV25-1 and TRBJ2-2): EADIYQTPRYLVIGTGKKITLECSQTMGHDKMYWYQQDPGMELHLIHYSYGVNSTEKGDLSSESTVSRIRTEHFPLTLESARPSHTSQYLCASSVTGIGGELFFGEGSRLTVL.